The 18 T cell receptor beta chains reported below all come from one sample, sequenced in a study of shared clonotypes between healthy human individuals. TCRdb's copy holds only in-frame clones and misses some; the assay was immunoSEQ multiplex PCR. The sample contains roughly 2,300,000 clones, about 90% of which appear only once. Input material: naive CD4+ T cells from PBMCs. Subset defined: CD45RA+ positively selected. The origin of the receptors is a man younger than 35 in good health. Some clones in this sample may be carry-over from other donors' samples.

This sequence joins TRBV9 and TRBJ2-3; 10 bases are a match to TRBD2. Unmatched junction bases numbered 5, after V lost 0 bases and J lost 4 bases. The CDR3 length is 16 residues. Germline V gene lookup returns CDR1 SGDLS and CDR2 YYNGEE. CDR3 sequence reads: CASSVGSGRGSDTQYF. CDR3 coding DNA: TGTGCCAGCAGCGTAGGAAGCGGGAGGGGTTCAGATACGCAGTATTTT.

The CDR3 region is CASSDRGTDTQYF. CDR3 DNA: TGTGCCAGCTCAGACAGGGGCACAGATACGCAGTATTTT. V and J are TRBV18 and TRBJ2-3, with TRBD1 matching over 7 bases. This CDR3 spans 13 amino acids. With V trimmed by 5 bases and J by 1 base, 0 bases remained unmatched. The germline V gene encodes CDR1 KGHSH and CDR2 LQKENI.

The chain employs TRBV28 and TRBJ1-4, with D unclear. The germline CDR1 and CDR2 sequences are MDHEN and SYDVKM. V shed 7 bases and J shed 10 bases, with 16 bases lying between them. This CDR3 has 13 amino acids. CDR3 amino acids: CASKTPAQGKLFF. For the CDR3, the DNA is TGTGCCAGCAAGACGCCAGCGCAAGGAAAACTGTTTTTT. The full variable domain, its missing parts supplied by reference TRBV28 and TRBJ1-4, is DVKVTQSSRYLVKRTGEKVFLECVQDMDHENMFWYRQDPGLGLRLIYFSYDVKMKEKGDIPEGYSVSREKKERFSLILESASTNQTSMYLCASKTPAQGKLFFGSGTQLSVL.

The rearrangement joins TRBV28 to TRBJ1-2; 9 nucleotides line up with TRBD1. This CDR3 contains 13 residues. Trimming cost V 5 bases and J 6 bases; bases outside gene matches: 4. CDR1 is MDHEN and CDR2 is SYDVKM in the germline V gene. This chain's CDR3 is CASSPWTGDGYTF. CDR3 in DNA: TGTGCCAGCAGTCCCTGGACAGGGGATGGCTACACCTTC.

The J gene is TRBJ1-1, the V gene TRBV5-1; D possibly corresponds to TRBD1 (5 bases). Germline CDR1 reads SGHRS; CDR2 reads YFSETQ. The CDR3 covers 13 residues. With 3 bases removed from V and 11 bases from J, the gap between germline ends came to 17 bases. The DNA of the CDR3 is TGCGCCAGCAGCTACGTGGGACGGGATACGGCTTTCTTT. This sequence encodes CASSYVGRDTAFF.

The rearrangement links TRBV11-3 to TRBJ2-3; no reliable D call. The germline V gene has CDR1 SGHNT and CDR2 YENEEA. This CDR3 has 17 residues. Trimming stripped 4 bases from V and 3 bases from J, with 20 bases between. In DNA form, the CDR3 reads TGTGCCAGCAGCTACCGGACCCCCACAGAAGGTACAGATACGCAGTATTTT. This encodes CASSYRTPTEGTDTQYF.

V is TRBV5-1 and J is TRBJ2-7, with D maybe TRBD2 (6 bases). Germline V gene lookup returns CDR1 SGHRS and CDR2 YFSETQ. V lost 4 bases to trimming and J lost 1 base, with 15 bases between them. This CDR3 region has 15 residues. CDR3 coding DNA: TGCGCCAGCAGCCCGGTGGTAGCGGAGTCCTACGAGCAGTACTTC. As protein: CASSPVVAESYEQYF.

The V gene is TRBV7-2, the J gene TRBJ2-7; D may be TRBD1 or TRBD2 (6 bases each). Trimming cost V 5 bases and J 7 bases, with 27 bases left between them. The CDR3 consists of 17 residues. The germline gives CDR1 SGHTA, CDR2 FQGNSA. The CDR3 here is CASSPRSMTGAGGEQYF. The CDR3 DNA follows: TGTGCCAGCAGCCCCCGCTCGATGACAGGAGCAGGAGGGGAGCAGTACTTC. The entire variable domain, with the rest obtained from reference TRBV7-2 and TRBJ2-7, is as follows: GAGVSQSPSNKVTEKGKDVELRCDPISGHTALYWYRQSLGQGLEFLIYFQGNSAPDKSGLPSDRFSAERTGGSVSTLTIQRTQQEDSAVYLCASSPRSMTGAGGEQYFGPGTRLTVT.

V gene TRBV6-7 combines with J gene TRBJ2-2, with D unresolved. TRBV6-7 qualifies as an ORF whose function is uncertain. V was shortened by 11 bases and J by 4 bases, with 14 bases between the two germline ends. The CDR3 totals 13 residues. The CDR3 sequence: CAPQRSITGELFF. CDR3 nucleotide sequence: TGTGCCCCTCAAAGGAGTATCACCGGGGAGCTGTTTTTT.

This clone was detected once. The chain is built from TRBV7-8 and TRBJ2-6, with TRBD1 as a possible D gene (6 bases). The CDR3 loop spans 16 amino acids. V was clipped by 2 bases and J by 1 base, with 9 bases between them. The germline gives CDR1 SGHVS, CDR2 FQNEAQ. This CDR3 is CASSLSDRSGANVLTF. As DNA, the CDR3 is TGTGCCAGCAGCTTATCCGACAGGTCTGGGGCCAACGTCCTGACTTTC.

V usage is TRBV15 and J usage is TRBJ2-3; the D call may be TRBD1 or TRBD2 (5 bases each). The CDR3 covers 15 residues. Germline lookup yields CDR1 LNHNV and CDR2 YYDKDF (reference sequence). V lost 5 bases and J lost 3, with 15 bases in between. The CDR3 nucleotides are TGTGCCACCAGCCCTACGGGGCAGGGAACAGATACGCAGTATTTT. It specifies CATSPTGQGTDTQYF.

The count of this clone is one. The chain uses TRBV9 and TRBJ1-3; D unresolved. Germline assignment: CDR1 SGDLS and CDR2 YYNGEE. Trimming left V 0 bases short and J 0 bases short, with 16 bases between. This CDR3 is 18 amino acids long. The CDR3 reads CASSVVPLGGPSGNTIYF. CDR3 coding DNA: TGTGCCAGCAGCGTAGTCCCCCTTGGAGGGCCCTCTGGAAACACCATATATTTT.

V usage is TRBV12-5 and J usage is TRBJ2-1; TRBD1 or TRBD2 may be the D gene (5 bases each). Trimming left V 5 bases short and J 8 bases short, with 16 bases between. The CDR3 totals 14 residues. Germline CDR1 is LGHNT and CDR2 is FRNRAP. CDR3 coding DNA: TGTGCTAGTGGTCGCCGATGGGACGCGGATGAGCAGTTCTTC. Residues: CASGRRWDADEQFF.

The sample holds a few counts of this clone. This chain uses TRBV7-9 with TRBJ1-1, with D hard to call. Looked up from germline, CDR1 is SEHNR and CDR2 is FQNEAQ (reference sequence). There are 13 residues in the CDR3. The V and J ends lost 8 bases and 5 bases respectively, with 15 bases between them. The CDR3 DNA follows: TGTGCCAGCCAACCCCTTGGAGGGACTGAAGCTTTCTTT. This codes for CASQPLGGTEAFF.

This sequence joins TRBV29-1 and TRBJ1-1; tentative D call: TRBD1 (6 bases). CDR3 size: 14 residues. CDR1 and CDR2 (germline): SQVTM, ANQGSEA. Trimming shortened V by 2 bases and J by 7 bases, and 17 bases separated the two germline ends. The CDR3 reads CSVEMGPGGREAFF. In DNA, the CDR3 is TGCAGCGTTGAAATGGGACCCGGGGGGCGTGAAGCTTTCTTT.

To note about this clone: The same CDR3 can be traced to other DNA sequences in this sample. This chain links TRBV6-5 with TRBJ1-1; 7 bases are a match to TRBD1. The CDR3 consists of 13 residues. The germline CDR1 and CDR2 sequences are MNHEY and SVGAGI. The trim removed 7 bases at V and 2 bases at J, leaving 4 bases unmatched. The CDR3 loop is CASTDRVNTEAFF. CDR3 nucleotides: TGTGCCAGCACAGACAGGGTCAACACTGAAGCTTTCTTT.

This chain links TRBV27 with TRBJ1-1; D is unresolved. Germline-derived CDR1 and CDR2 are MNHEY and SMNVEV (reference sequence). V lost 7 bases to trimming and J lost 3 bases, with 21 bases between them. CDR3 length: 16 amino acids. CDR3 sequence: CASTIGRRRSDTEAFF. CDR3 bases: TGTGCCAGCACTATAGGACGGCGGAGGTCGGACACTGAAGCTTTCTTT.

This chain uses TRBV19 with TRBJ1-1; possibly TRBD1 for D (6 bases). There are 14 residues in the CDR3. Germline V gene lookup returns CDR1 LNHDA and CDR2 SQIVND (reference sequence). V was shortened by 10 bases and J by 1 base, with 16 bases between the two germline ends. The CDR3 spells CATCAGTQNTEAFF. The CDR3 DNA sequence: TGTGCCACCTGCGCCGGGACACAGAACACTGAAGCTTTCTTT.